These 29 T cell receptor beta chains were all obtained from the same sample, sequenced in a study of tumor-infiltrating lymphocytes in oesophageal squamous cell carcinoma. Each CDR3 protein is one row after TCRdb ran MiXCR on the PCR reads. The profile shows over 14,000 distinct CDR3 sequences, around 48% of them singletons. Sequencing was performed on esophageal tumor tissue. The source of these receptors is a male donor with esophageal squamous cell carcinoma.

The chain uses TRBV7-3 and TRBJ2-7, with unresolved D. V was pared by 5 bases and J by 4 bases, with 15 bases between. The CDR3 is 14 amino acids. The germline V gene has CDR1 SGHTA and CDR2 FQGTGA. The DNA for the CDR3 is TGTGCCAGCAGCCCCCGGCAGATTGCTTACGAGCAGTACTTC. Translated, it gives CASSPRQIAYEQYF.

The gene calls are TRBV14 and TRBJ2-1, with 8 positions matching TRBD2. The V gene's germline CDR1 is SGHDN and CDR2 FVKESK. The CDR3 has 16 residues. Germline trimming cut 3 bases from V and 6 bases from J; bases unmatched to any gene: 10. CDR3 nucleotides: TGTGCCAGCAGCCATAGACGTAGCGGGACCTCCAATGAGCAGTTCTTC. The encoded protein is CASSHRRSGTSNEQFF.

The V gene is TRBV11-3, the J gene TRBJ1-1; D is ambiguous. The CDR3 contains 12 residues. V lost 1 base and J 3 bases, leaving 3 bases between the germline ends. Germline CDR1 and CDR2: SGHNT and YENEEA. The CDR3 protein is CASSLGDTEAFF. CDR3 nucleotide sequence: TGTGCCAGCAGCTTAGGTGACACTGAAGCTTTCTTT.

This clonotype was found once. The rearrangement joins TRBV6-9 to TRBJ2-3; D gene ambiguous. The V gene's germline CDR1 is MNHGY and CDR2 SVAAGI. The CDR3 is made up of 13 amino acids. Trimming removed 6 bases at V and 4 bases at J, with 11 bases between. CDR3 region: CASRPRQSDTQYF. DNA of the CDR3: TGTGCCAGCAGACCCAGGCAGTCAGATACGCAGTATTTT.

This clonotype was detected only a few times. V usage is TRBV28 and J usage is TRBJ2-6, with D uncertain. Trimming shortened V by 1 base and J by 18 bases, and 4 bases separated the two germline ends. The CDR3 is 9 amino acids. Germline CDR1 MDHEN, CDR2 SYDVKM. The CDR3 DNA is TGTGCCAGCAGTTTATTCGGGACTTTC. Translating gives CASSLFGTF.

This rearrangement joins TRBV12-3 or TRBV12-4 to TRBJ2-7; D unclear. The CDR3 length is 12 residues. Trimming took 5 bases from V and 1 from J, leaving 6 bases between them. This CDR3 reads CASSKRSYEQYF. CDR3 nucleotide sequence: TGTGCCAGCAGTAAAAGGTCCTACGAGCAGTACTTC.

On this clonotype: A single base separates this from a much larger clone, so it may be a read error. The chain carries TRBV9 and TRBJ2-3; TRBD2 aligns across 7 bases. The length of the CDR3 is 16 residues. J gave up 5 bases and V 0 bases, and 9 bases lay outside the gene matches. Germline loops: CDR1 SGDLS, CDR2 YYNGEE. CDR3 DNA sequence: TGTGCCAGCAGCGTAGACATGAAGGGCGGGGGAGATACGCAGTATTTT. Amino acids: CASSVDMKGGGDTQYF.

This clonotype was detected only a few times. This sequence joins TRBV7-8 and TRBJ2-1; TRBD1 matches at 9 bases. The DNA matches TRBJ2-7 better at its end, which makes the J call doubtful. Germline-derived CDR1 and CDR2 are SGHVS and FQNEAQ. The length of the CDR3 is 16 residues. The CDR3 DNA reads TGTGCCAGCAGCCGGTGGAGTACAGGGGGCTGGGACGAGCAGTACTTC. Residues: CASSRWSTGGWDEQYF.

In its sample, this clonotype is medium-sized. The chain has TRBV6-1 and TRBJ2-7, with 8 bases aligning to TRBD1. V shed 6 bases, J shed 6 bases, and the junction held 7 bases outside the gene matches. This CDR3 has 13 residues. Germline-derived CDR1 and CDR2 are MNHNS and SASEGT. DNA for the CDR3: TGTGCCAGCAGGGTTGGGACAGGTGGCGAGCAGTACTTC. Its translation: CASRVGTGGEQYF.

Only one count was recorded for this clonotype. This chain uses TRBV7-8 with TRBJ2-3; 10 bases map to TRBD2. The V segment lost 8 bases and the J segment 1 base; nucleotides outside the gene matches: 3. This CDR3 is 14 amino acids long. Germline CDR1 reads SGHVS; CDR2 reads FQNEAQ. The CDR3 is CASGLAAGTDTQYF. CDR3 nucleotides: TGTGCCAGCGGACTAGCGGCGGGCACAGATACGCAGTATTTT.

Note on this clonotype: The conserved closing phenylalanine or tryptophan is absent in this CDR3, likely reflecting a read error. The DNA is left out, because the CDR3 cannot be placed on it with certainty; the CDR3 is given as TCRdb lists it. The chain couples TRBV6-1 to TRBJ2-1; the tabulated D call, TRBD1, remains unverified against the DNA. Germline V gene data show CDR1 as MNHNS and CDR2 as SASEGT. The CDR3 sequence runs 14 residues, both termini included. The CDR3 here is CASSERGDTQYFGA.

The V gene is TRBV28, the J gene TRBJ1-1; D call uncertain. Germline CDR1 is MDHEN and CDR2 is SYDVKM. V lost 5 bases, J lost 4 bases, and 14 bases lay in between. The CDR3 is 14 amino acids. The CDR3 bases are TGTGCCAGCAGTCTAAACACTGGTGGCACTGAAGCTTTCTTT. Translated, it gives CASSLNTGGTEAFF.

This clonotype was recorded a few times. The V and J genes are TRBV27 and TRBJ2-3; D tentatively reads TRBD1 or TRBD2 (5 bases each). This CDR3 is built from 16 residues. Per germline, CDR1 MNHEY and CDR2 SMNVEV (reference sequence). Trimming pared 3 bases from V and 2 bases from J, leaving 15 bases between. The CDR3 is CASSLMTGANTDTQYF. The CDR3 bases are TGTGCCAGCAGTTTGATGACCGGGGCCAACACAGATACGCAGTATTTT.

This clonotype was counted a few times. No DNA is shown, since the ends of the CDR3 on it are uncertain; the CDR3 is the one TCRdb lists. This chain links TRBV7-9 with TRBJ2-3; the table's TRBD2 call for D was not verified on the DNA. The CDR3 length is 16 residues, termini included. Germline V CDR1 and CDR2: SEHNR, FQNEAQ (reference sequence). Here the CDR3 reads CASSFGAGTNTGELYF.

V gene TRBV6-6 combines with J gene TRBJ2-5, with 7 bases identical to TRBD1. The DNA end is more similar to TRBJ1-2, so the J call may be wrong. Germline CDR1 and CDR2: MNHNY and SVGAGI (reference sequence). CDR3 length: 14 amino acids. The CDR3 DNA follows: TGTGCCAGCAGTTCAAGACAGGGAATCTATGGCTACACCTTC. It yields the protein CASSSRQGIYGYTF.

This clonotype was seen a few times. The chain links TRBV7-6 to TRBJ2-5; D gene unclear. Germline CDR1 reads SGHVS; CDR2 reads FNYEAQ. V lost 5 bases to trimming and J lost 3 bases, with 10 bases between them. This CDR3 has 13 residues. In nucleotides, the CDR3 is TGTGCCAGCAGCCTGGAACCCAAAGAGACCCAGTACTTC. Its translation is CASSLEPKETQYF.

The chain carries TRBV7-2 and TRBJ2-3, with 7 bases identical to TRBD2. CDR1 is SGHTA, CDR2 FQGNSA, per germline. Trimming took 2 bases from V and 6 from J; bases not matched to a gene: 2. CDR3 length: 13 residues. The CDR3 region has the DNA TGTGCCAGCAGCTTAACAGCGGGGGATACGCAGTATTTT. Translated, it gives CASSLTAGDTQYF.

V usage is TRBV7-6 and J usage is TRBJ2-2; 9 bases line up with TRBD1. With 2 bases clipped from V and 4 bases from J, the junction kept 8 bases outside the gene matches. Germline CDR1 is SGHVS and CDR2 is FNYEAQ. CDR3 length equals 17 residues. CDR3 coding DNA: TGTGCCAGCAGCTTAAGGGCTCCGACAGGGGGCACCGGGGAGCTGTTTTTT. Residues: CASSLRAPTGGTGELFF.

The CDR3 here is CASSKAGSPLHF. The CDR3 DNA sequence: TGTGCCAGCAGCAAGGCAGGTTCACCCCTCCACTTT. The chain uses TRBV6-1 and TRBJ1-6; D ambiguous. Between the trimmed V and J ends, which lost 6 bases and 9 bases, there was a span of 9 bases. The germline CDR1 and CDR2 sequences are MNHNS and SASEGT. The CDR3 consists of 12 residues.

CDR3 bases: TGTGCCAGCAGCTTCCGGGACAGTTCCACCGGGGAGCTGTTTTTT. The encoded protein is CASSFRDSSTGELFF. This chain links TRBV7-6 with TRBJ2-2, with 7 positions matching TRBD1. Germline CDR1 is SGHVS and CDR2 is FNYEAQ. The CDR3 runs 15 residues. With 3 bases clipped from V and 4 bases from J, the junction kept 5 bases outside the gene matches.

The table lists this clonotype with a few counts. The chain links TRBV7-2 to TRBJ2-5, with a tentative D call TRBD2 (5 bases). The end of the DNA fits TRBJ2-1 better, so the J call may be wrong. This CDR3 comprises 15 residues. CDR1 and CDR2 from the germline V gene are SGHTA and FQGNSA. Here the CDR3 DNA reads TGTGCCAGCAGCTTAGACAGCGGACCCTACAATGAGCAGTTCTTC. Its translation is CASSLDSGPYNEQFF.

The rearrangement links TRBV5-1 to TRBJ1-2; the D gene is possibly TRBD1 (5 bases). CDR1 SGHRS and CDR2 YFSETQ come from the germline V gene. V was shortened by 3 bases and J by 8 bases, with 17 bases between the two germline ends. This CDR3 has 14 amino acids. The CDR3 protein is CASSSSSMTVGYTF. The CDR3 DNA reads TGCGCCAGCAGCTCGAGTAGTATGACAGTGGGCTACACCTTC.

The rearrangement links TRBV6-6 to TRBJ2-7, with 8 bases fitting TRBD1. The DNA matches TRBJ2-5 better at its end, which makes the J call doubtful. CDR1 and CDR2 from the germline V gene are MNHNY and SVGAGI (reference sequence). The CDR3 runs to 15 residues. Here the CDR3 reads CASSFGTGNQETQYF. CDR3 bases: TGTGCCAGCAGTTTCGGGACAGGTAATCAAGAGACCCAGTACTTC.

CDR3 in amino acids: CASSLPEARGYTF. In DNA form, the CDR3 reads TGTGCCAGCTCCCTCCCTGAAGCTCGTGGCTACACCTTC. The chain uses TRBV18 and TRBJ2-1, with D hard to call. Gene TRBJ1-2 matches the end of the DNA better, so the J call may be wrong. Per germline, CDR1 KGHSH and CDR2 LQKENI. This CDR3 is built from 13 residues.

The J gene is TRBJ1-1, the V gene TRBV7-8; D gene ambiguous. The closer fit of TRBJ2-2 to the DNA end suggests the J call may be wrong. Germline V lookup: CDR1 SGHVS, CDR2 FQNEAQ. This CDR3 is built from 11 residues. CDR3 sequence: CASSPPGELFF. DNA for the CDR3: TGTGCCAGCAGCCCCCCCGGGGAGCTGTTTTTT.

The chain is built from TRBV12-3 or TRBV12-4 and TRBJ2-6; D may match TRBD1 or TRBD2 (7 bases each). The end of the DNA fits TRBJ2-1 better, so the J call may be wrong. The CDR3 contains 15 residues. The CDR3 DNA sequence: TGTGCCAGCAGTCCCAGGGGGGGGTCCCACAATGAGCAGTTCTTC. This gives the protein CASSPRGGSHNEQFF.

The V gene is TRBV7-3, the J gene TRBJ2-7, with TRBD2 identical over 12 bases. The ends lost 2 bases at V and 8 bases at J; junction bases unmatched: 7. This CDR3 spans 15 amino acids. Germline CDR1 reads SGHTA; CDR2 reads FQGTGA. The CDR3, as DNA: TGTGCCAGCAGCTTACGACTAGCGGGAGCTACTAAGCAGTACTTC. This encodes CASSLRLAGATKQYF.

The V call is TRBV7-6, the J call TRBJ2-3; 10 nucleotides match TRBD1. The DNA end is more similar to TRBJ2-2, so the J call may be wrong. The germline V gene has CDR1 SGHVS and CDR2 FNYEAQ. The CDR3 sequence is 14 residues long. Here the CDR3 DNA reads TGTGCCAGCAGCCCCAGGACAGGGGGCGGGGAGCTGTTTTTT. Amino acid sequence: CASSPRTGGGELFF.

In regard to this clonotype: Mismatch with germline at one junction end may stem from a read error. The rearrangement uses TRBV7-6 and TRBJ2-4; TRBD2 matches 10 bases. The DNA end favors TRBJ2-1, so the J call may be wrong. From germline, CDR1 is SGHVS and CDR2 FNYEAQ. This CDR3 is 13 amino acids long. CDR3 nucleotide sequence: TGTGCTAGCAGCTTAGCGGGAGGCGTTGAGCAGTTCTTC. Translation: CASSLAGGVEQFF.